These 13 T cell receptor beta chains share one sample of origin, sequenced in a study of cytomegalovirus exposure and HLA in healthy donors. Sequencing used immunoSEQ multiplex PCR; TCRdb keeps in-frame clones, though not all of them. The sample records some 120,000 clones, about 90% being singletons. Specimen: PBMCs. These receptor sequences come from a young woman in good health and CMV-seronegative.

This clone is a singleton in its sample. The chain has TRBV27 and TRBJ1-1; a weak D match, TRBD1 (6 bases). The CDR3 extends over 14 amino acids. V was trimmed by 5 bases and J by 1 base, leaving 11 bases between them. The germline V gene has CDR1 MNHEY and CDR2 SMNVEV (reference sequence). CDR3 nucleotides: TGTGCCAGCAGTCCACAGGGTGGGAACACTGAAGCTTTCTTT. Its translation: CASSPQGGNTEAFF.

The rearrangement joins TRBV30 to TRBJ2-1; TRBD1 aligns across 7 bases. The CDR3 totals 13 residues. V dropped 7 bases and J dropped 2; count of bases not matched to a gene: 5. The V gene's germline CDR1 is GTSNPN and CDR2 SVGIG (reference sequence). The CDR3 nucleotides read TGTGCCTCGCAAGGGACAGCCTACAATGAGCAGTTCTTC. As protein: CASQGTAYNEQFF.

This chain joins TRBV5-4 and TRBJ1-2, with TRBD1 matching over 7 bases. The length of the CDR3 is 14 residues. Germline V lookup: CDR1 SGHNT, CDR2 YYREEE (reference sequence). V trimming: 4 bases; J trimming: 4 bases; junction bases outside the gene matches: 7. The CDR3, as DNA: TGTGCCAGCAGCCCAACAGGGGTTAGCTATGGCTACACCTTC. This translates into CASSPTGVSYGYTF.

CDR3 region: CATIGLGGNEQFF. The CDR3 coding sequence is TGTGCCACCATCGGACTAGGGGGCAATGAGCAGTTCTTC. The rearrangement uses TRBV2 and TRBJ2-1, with a weak D call TRBD2 (7 bases). Looked up from germline, CDR1 is SNHLY and CDR2 is FYNNEI. Trimming removed 10 bases at V and 6 bases at J, with 16 bases between. The CDR3 has 13 amino acids.

The CDR3 region is CASSLRGQAETQYF. DNA for the CDR3: TGCGCCAGCAGCTTGAGGGGACAGGCCGAGACCCAGTACTTC. The chain recombines TRBV5-1 with TRBJ2-5; 8 bases fit TRBD1. Germline V gene sequence: CDR1 SGHRS, CDR2 YFSETQ. V lost 1 base, J lost 5 bases, and 4 bases stayed unmatched. There are 14 residues in the CDR3.

The V gene is TRBV11-2, the J gene TRBJ2-1; weak D call: TRBD1 (5 bases). Germline assignment: CDR1 SGHAT and CDR2 FQNNGV. V was shortened by 5 bases and J by 0 bases, with 20 bases between the two germline ends. CDR3 length: 18 amino acids. For the CDR3, the DNA is TGTGCCAGCAGCAGTCTCTGGGGCCGACGAAGCTCCTACAATGAGCAGTTCTTC. As protein: CASSSLWGRRSSYNEQFF.

The rearrangement links TRBV11-2 to TRBJ2-7, with a weak D call TRBD2 (5 bases). The CDR3 contains 14 residues. The germline V gene has CDR1 SGHAT and CDR2 FQNNGV. V lost 5 bases and J 1 base, leaving 12 bases between the germline ends. The CDR3 nucleotides are TGTGCCAGCAGCCCCTTCGGGGTTTCCTACGAGCAGTACTTC. The encoded protein is CASSPFGVSYEQYF.

V gene TRBV6-1 combines with J gene TRBJ2-1, with D hard to call. Trimming removed 5 bases at V and 6 bases at J, with 14 bases between. This CDR3 has 14 residues. Germline V gives CDR1 MNHNS, CDR2 SASEGT. CDR3 DNA: TGTGCCAGCAGTTCTGAACTAATCATCAATGAGCAGTTCTTC. Protein: CASSSELIINEQFF.

The rearrangement links TRBV9 to TRBJ2-1; D possibly corresponds to TRBD2 (6 bases). V lost 3 bases and J 4 bases, leaving 14 bases between the germline ends. Germline lookup yields CDR1 SGDLS and CDR2 YYNGEE. CDR3 size: 15 residues. CDR3 protein: CASSEGLAGYNEQFF. The CDR3 DNA reads TGTGCCAGCAGCGAGGGGCTGGCGGGGTACAATGAGCAGTTCTTC.

The chain recombines TRBV28 with TRBJ2-1; 8 positions match TRBD2. The V gene's germline CDR1 is MDHEN and CDR2 SYDVKM. J lost 5 bases, V lost 3 bases, and 24 bases had no gene match. The CDR3 has 21 residues. Here the CDR3 reads CASSFFRWREDRRAYNNEQFF. The CDR3 DNA is TGTGCCAGCAGTTTTTTTAGGTGGCGGGAGGACCGCCGAGCATATAACAATGAGCAGTTCTTC.

CDR3 residues: CASRRPGTGASEQYF. In DNA form, the CDR3 reads TGCGCCAGCAGGAGACCCGGGACAGGGGCCTCCGAGCAGTACTTC. This chain uses TRBV5-1 with TRBJ2-7; 10 nucleotides agree with TRBD1. CDR1 is SGHRS and CDR2 is YFSETQ in the germline V gene. This CDR3 is 15 amino acids long. V lost 5 bases and J lost 6; bases outside the gene matches: 11.

This chain joins TRBV4-2 and TRBJ2-1; 9 bases are a match to TRBD1. The V and J ends lost 6 bases and 6 bases, in that order; junction bases with no gene match: 9. The CDR3 consists of 15 residues. Germline CDR1 and CDR2: LGHNA and YNFKEQ. Written as DNA, the CDR3 is TGTGCCAGCAGAAACCGGGACAGGGAAGGCAATGAGCAGTTCTTC. Protein: CASRNRDREGNEQFF.

The chain carries TRBV11-2 and TRBJ2-5, with TRBD2 as a possible D gene (5 bases). Germline V CDR1 and CDR2: SGHAT, FQNNGV. This CDR3 region has 12 residues. V was shortened by 4 bases and J by 5 bases, with 8 bases between the two germline ends. The CDR3 here is CASSSSRETQYF. In nucleotides, the CDR3 is TGTGCCAGCAGCTCTAGCCGCGAGACCCAGTACTTC.